This T cell receptor (beta chain) was identified in a study of blood T cell repertoires in COVID-19. The V gene's germline CDR1 is LNHDA and CDR2 SQIVND (reference sequence). With 3 bases clipped from V and 0 bases from J, the junction kept 7 bases outside the gene matches. This CDR3 spans 16 amino acids. Profiling relied on immunoSEQ multiplex PCR, and the TCRdb table lists in-frame clones only, not all of them. Of about 200,000 clones in the sample, less than 95% are singletons; the top ten hold 0.7% to 0.8%. The chain recombines TRBV19 with TRBJ1-1, with TRBD1 matching 7 bases. The sequenced material came from peripheral blood. This TCR derives from a man aged 30 to 39 with COVID-19, enrolled during active disease. The CDR3 loop is CASSMVGQYMNTEAFF. CDR3 nucleotide sequence: TGTGCCAGTAGTATGGTGGGACAGTACATGAACACTGAAGCTTTCTTT. The full variable domain, rest sourced from reference TRBV19 and TRBJ1-1, is DGGITQSPKYLFRKEGQNVTLSCEQNLNHDAMYWYRQDPGQGLRLIYYSQIVNDFQKGDIAEGYSVSREKKESFPLTVTSAQKNPTAFYLCASSMVGQYMNTEAFFGQGTRLTVV.